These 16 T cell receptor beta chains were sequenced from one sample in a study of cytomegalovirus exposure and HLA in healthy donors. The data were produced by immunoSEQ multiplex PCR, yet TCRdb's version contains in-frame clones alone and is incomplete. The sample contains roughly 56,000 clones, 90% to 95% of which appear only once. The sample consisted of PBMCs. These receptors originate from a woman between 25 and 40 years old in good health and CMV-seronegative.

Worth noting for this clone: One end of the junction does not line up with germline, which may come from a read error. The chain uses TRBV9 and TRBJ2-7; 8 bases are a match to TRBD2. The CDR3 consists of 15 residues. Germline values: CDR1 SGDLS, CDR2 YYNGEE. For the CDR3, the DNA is TGTGCCAGCAGCGTAGGCCCAGCGGGAGTCTCCCCAGCTTTCTTC. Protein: CASSVGPAGVSPAFF. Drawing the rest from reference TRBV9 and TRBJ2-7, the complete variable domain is DSGVTQTPKHLITATGQRVTLRCSPRSGDLSVYWYQQSLDQGLQFLIQYYNGEERAKGNILERFSAQQFPDLHSELNLSSLELGDSALYFCASSVGPAGVSPAFFGPGTRLTVT.

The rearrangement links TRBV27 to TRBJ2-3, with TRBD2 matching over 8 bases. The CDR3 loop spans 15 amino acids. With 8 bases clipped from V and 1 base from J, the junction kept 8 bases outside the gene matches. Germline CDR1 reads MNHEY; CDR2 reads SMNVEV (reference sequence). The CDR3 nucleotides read TGTGCCAGCGCTCCGTTGACTAGCGGCACAGATACGCAGTATTTT. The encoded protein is CASAPLTSGTDTQYF.

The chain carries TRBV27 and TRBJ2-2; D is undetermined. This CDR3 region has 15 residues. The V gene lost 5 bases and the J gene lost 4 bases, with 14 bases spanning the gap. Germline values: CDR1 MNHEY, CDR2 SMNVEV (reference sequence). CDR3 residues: CASSTWSGSTGELFF. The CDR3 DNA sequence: TGTGCCAGCAGTACCTGGTCAGGTTCCACCGGGGAGCTGTTTTTT.

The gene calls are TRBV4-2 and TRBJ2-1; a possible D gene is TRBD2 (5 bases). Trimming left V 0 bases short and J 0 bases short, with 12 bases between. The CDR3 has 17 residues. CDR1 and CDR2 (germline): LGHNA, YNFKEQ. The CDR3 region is CASSQDSAAASYNEQFF. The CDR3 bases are TGTGCCAGCAGCCAAGATTCGGCAGCGGCCTCCTACAATGAGCAGTTCTTC.

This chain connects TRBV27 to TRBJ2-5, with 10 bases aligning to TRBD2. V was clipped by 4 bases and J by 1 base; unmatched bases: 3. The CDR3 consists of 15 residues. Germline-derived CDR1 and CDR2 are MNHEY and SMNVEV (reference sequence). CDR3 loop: CASSSRTSGQETQYF. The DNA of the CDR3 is TGTGCCAGCAGTTCACGGACTAGCGGCCAAGAGACCCAGTACTTC.

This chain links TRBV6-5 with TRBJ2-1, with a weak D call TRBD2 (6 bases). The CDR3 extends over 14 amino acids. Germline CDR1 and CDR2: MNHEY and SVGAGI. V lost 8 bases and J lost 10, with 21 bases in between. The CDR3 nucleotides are TGTGCCAGCCGGAGGAGGGAGGTCTCTTTCGAGCAGTTCTTC. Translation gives CASRRREVSFEQFF.

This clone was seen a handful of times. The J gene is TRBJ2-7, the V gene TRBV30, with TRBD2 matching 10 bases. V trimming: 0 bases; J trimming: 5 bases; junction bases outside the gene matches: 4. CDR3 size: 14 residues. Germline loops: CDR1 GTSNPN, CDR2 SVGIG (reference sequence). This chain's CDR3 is CAWSVQTSGNEQYF. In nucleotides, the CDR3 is TGTGCCTGGAGTGTACAAACTAGCGGGAACGAGCAGTACTTC.

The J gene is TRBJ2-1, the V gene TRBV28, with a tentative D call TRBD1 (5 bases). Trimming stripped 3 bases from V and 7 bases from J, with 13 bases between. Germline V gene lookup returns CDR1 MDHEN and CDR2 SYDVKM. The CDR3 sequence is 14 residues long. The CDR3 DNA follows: TGTGCCAGCAGTTTGGGGCAGGTCGGGAATGAGCAGTTCTTC. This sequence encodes CASSLGQVGNEQFF.

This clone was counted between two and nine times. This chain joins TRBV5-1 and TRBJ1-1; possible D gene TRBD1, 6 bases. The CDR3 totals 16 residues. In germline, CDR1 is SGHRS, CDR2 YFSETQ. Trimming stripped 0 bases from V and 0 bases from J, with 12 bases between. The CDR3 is CASSLDSGAMNTEAFF. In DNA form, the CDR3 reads TGCGCCAGCAGCTTGGATTCAGGGGCTATGAACACTGAAGCTTTCTTT.

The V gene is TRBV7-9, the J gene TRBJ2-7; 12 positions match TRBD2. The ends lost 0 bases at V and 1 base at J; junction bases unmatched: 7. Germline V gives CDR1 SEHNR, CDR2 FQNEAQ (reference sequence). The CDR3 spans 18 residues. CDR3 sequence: CASSLAIVGTSGSYEQYF. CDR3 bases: TGTGCCAGCAGCTTAGCGATAGTTGGGACTAGCGGGTCCTACGAGCAGTACTTC.

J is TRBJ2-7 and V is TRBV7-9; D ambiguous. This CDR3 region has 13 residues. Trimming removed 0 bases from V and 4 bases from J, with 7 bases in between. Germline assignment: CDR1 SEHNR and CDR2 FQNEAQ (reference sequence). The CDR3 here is CASSLAGSYEQYF. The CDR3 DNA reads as TGTGCCAGCAGCTTAGCCGGGTCGTACGAGCAGTACTTC.

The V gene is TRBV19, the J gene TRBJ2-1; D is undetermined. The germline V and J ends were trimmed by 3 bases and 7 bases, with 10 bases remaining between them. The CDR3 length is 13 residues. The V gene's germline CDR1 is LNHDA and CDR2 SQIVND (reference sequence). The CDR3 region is CASSIQVRNEQFF. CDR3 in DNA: TGTGCCAGTAGTATTCAGGTTCGGAATGAGCAGTTCTTC.

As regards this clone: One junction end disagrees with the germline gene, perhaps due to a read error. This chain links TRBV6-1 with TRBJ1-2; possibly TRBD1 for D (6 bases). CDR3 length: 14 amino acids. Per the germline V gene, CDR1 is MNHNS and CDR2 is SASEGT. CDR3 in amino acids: CASSEGGPNYGYTF. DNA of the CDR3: TGTGCCAGCAGTGAAGGGGGGCCTAATTATGGCTACACCTTC.

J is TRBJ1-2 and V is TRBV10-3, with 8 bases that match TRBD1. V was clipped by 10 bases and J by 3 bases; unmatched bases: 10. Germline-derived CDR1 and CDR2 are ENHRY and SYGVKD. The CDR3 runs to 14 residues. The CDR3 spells CATTDSTGDYGYTF. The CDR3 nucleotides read TGTGCCACCACAGACTCGACAGGGGACTATGGCTACACCTTC.

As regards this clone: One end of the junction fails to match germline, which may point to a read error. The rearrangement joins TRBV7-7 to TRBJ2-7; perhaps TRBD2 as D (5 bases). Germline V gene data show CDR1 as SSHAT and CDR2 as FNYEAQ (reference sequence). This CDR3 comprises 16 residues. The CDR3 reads CASNPPRARSPYEQYF. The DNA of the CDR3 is TGTGCTAGCAACCCCCCGAGGGCCAGATCCCCCTACGAGCAGTACTTC.

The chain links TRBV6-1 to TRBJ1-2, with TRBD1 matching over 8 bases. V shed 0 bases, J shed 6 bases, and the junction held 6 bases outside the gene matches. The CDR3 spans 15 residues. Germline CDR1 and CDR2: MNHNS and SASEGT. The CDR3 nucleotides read TGTGCCAGCAGTGAAGCAGGAGGGACAGGTCATGGCTACACCTTC. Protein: CASSEAGGTGHGYTF.